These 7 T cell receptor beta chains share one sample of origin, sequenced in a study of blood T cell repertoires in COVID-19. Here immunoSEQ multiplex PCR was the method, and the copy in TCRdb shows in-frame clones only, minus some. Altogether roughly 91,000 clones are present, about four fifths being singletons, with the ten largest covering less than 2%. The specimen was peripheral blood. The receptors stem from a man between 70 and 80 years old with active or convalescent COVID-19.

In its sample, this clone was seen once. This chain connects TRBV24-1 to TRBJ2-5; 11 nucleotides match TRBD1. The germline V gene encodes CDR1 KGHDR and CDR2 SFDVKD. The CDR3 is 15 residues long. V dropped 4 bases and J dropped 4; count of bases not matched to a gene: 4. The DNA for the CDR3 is TGTGCCACCAGTGAAAATGGACAGGGGGCAGAGACCCAGTACTTC. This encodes CATSENGQGAETQYF.

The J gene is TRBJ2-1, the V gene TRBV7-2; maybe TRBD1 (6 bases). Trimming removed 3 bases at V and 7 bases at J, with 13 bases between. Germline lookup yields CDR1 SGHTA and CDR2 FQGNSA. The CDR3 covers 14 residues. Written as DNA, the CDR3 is TGTGCCAGCAGCTTGGGGGCCACGGGTAATGAGCAGTTCTTC. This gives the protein CASSLGATGNEQFF.

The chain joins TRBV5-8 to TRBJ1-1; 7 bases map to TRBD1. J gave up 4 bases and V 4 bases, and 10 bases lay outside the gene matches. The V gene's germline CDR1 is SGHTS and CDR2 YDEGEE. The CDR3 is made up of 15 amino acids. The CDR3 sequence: CASSPRNRGLTEAFF. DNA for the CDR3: TGTGCCAGCAGCCCACGAAACAGGGGCCTCACTGAAGCTTTCTTT.

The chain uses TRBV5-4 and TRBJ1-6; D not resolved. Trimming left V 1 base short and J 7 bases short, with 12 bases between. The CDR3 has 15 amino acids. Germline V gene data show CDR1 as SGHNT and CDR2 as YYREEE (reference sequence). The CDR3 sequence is CASSLSMAENSPLHF. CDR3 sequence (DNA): TGTGCCAGCAGCTTGTCCATGGCGGAGAATTCACCCCTCCACTTT.

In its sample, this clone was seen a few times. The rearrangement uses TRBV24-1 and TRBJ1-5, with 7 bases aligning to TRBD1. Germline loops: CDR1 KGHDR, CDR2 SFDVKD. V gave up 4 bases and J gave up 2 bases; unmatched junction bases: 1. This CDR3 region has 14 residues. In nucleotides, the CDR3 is TGTGCCACCAGTGAAGGGACAGGCAATCAGCCCCAGCATTTT. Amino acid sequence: CATSEGTGNQPQHF.

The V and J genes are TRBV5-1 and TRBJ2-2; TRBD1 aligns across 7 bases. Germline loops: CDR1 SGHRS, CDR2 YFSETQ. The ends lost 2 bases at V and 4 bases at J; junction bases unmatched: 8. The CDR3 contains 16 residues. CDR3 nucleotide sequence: TGCGCCAGCAGCTTAGGGGGCGCATTAGGCACCGGGGAGCTGTTTTTT. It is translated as CASSLGGALGTGELFF.

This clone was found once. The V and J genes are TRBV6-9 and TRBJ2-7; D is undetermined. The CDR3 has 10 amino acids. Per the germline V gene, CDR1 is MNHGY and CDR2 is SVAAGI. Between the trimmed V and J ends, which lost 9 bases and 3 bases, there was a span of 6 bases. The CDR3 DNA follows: TGTGCCAGAGTCGGCTACGAGCAGTACTTC. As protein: CARVGYEQYF.